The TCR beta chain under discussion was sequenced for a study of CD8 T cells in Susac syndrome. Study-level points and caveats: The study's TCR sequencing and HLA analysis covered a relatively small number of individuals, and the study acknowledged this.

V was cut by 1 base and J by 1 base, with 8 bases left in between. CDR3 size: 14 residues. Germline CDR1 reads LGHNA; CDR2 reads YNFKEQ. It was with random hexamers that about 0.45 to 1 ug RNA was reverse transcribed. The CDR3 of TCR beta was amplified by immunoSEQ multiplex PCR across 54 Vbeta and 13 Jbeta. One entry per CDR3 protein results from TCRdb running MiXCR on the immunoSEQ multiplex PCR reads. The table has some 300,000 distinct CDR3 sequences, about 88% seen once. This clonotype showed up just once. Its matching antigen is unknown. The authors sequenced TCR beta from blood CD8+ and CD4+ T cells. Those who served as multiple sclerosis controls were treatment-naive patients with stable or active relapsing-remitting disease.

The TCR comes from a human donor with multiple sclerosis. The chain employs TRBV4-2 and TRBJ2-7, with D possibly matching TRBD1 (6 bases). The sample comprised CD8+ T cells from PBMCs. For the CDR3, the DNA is TGTGCCAGCAGCCAAGGGACAGTGTCCTACGAGCAGTACTTC. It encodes CASSQGTVSYEQYF.